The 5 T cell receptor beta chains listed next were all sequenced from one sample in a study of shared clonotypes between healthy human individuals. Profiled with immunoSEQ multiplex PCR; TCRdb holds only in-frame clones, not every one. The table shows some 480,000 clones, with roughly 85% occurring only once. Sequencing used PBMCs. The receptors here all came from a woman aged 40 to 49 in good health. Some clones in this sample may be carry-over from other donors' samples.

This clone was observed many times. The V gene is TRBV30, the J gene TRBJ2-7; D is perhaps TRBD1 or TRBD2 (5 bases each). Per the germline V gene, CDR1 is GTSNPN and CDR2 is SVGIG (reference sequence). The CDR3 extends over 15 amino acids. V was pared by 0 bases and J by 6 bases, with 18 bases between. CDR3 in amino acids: CAWSVLGAGEGEQYF. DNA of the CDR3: TGTGCCTGGAGTGTACTTGGGGCAGGTGAGGGCGAGCAGTACTTC.

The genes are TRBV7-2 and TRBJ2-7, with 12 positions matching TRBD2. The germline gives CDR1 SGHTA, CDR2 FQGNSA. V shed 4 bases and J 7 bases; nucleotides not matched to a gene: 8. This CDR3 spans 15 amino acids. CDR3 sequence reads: CASSSRLAGDEEQYF. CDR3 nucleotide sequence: TGTGCCAGCAGCTCGCGACTAGCGGGAGATGAAGAGCAGTACTTC.

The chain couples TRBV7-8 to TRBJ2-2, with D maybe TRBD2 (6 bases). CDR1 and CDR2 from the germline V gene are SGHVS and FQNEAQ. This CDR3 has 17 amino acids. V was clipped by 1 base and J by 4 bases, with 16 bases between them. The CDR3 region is CASSLGRSGLLTGELFF. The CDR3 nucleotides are TGTGCCAGCAGCTTAGGAAGGAGCGGGCTGCTCACCGGGGAGCTGTTTTTT.

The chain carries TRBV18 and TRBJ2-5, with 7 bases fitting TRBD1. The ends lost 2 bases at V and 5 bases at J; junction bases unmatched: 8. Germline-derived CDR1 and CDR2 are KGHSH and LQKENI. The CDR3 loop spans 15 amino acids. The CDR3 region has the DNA TGTGCCAGCTCACCAATGGACAGGTCCTGGGAGACCCAGTACTTC. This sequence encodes CASSPMDRSWETQYF.

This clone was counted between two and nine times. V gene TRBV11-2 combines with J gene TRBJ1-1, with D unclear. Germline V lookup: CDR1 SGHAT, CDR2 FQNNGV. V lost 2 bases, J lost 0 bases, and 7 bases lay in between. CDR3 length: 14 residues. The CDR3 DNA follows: TGTGCCAGCAGCTTAAAACGGTTGAACACTGAAGCTTTCTTT. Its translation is CASSLKRLNTEAFF.